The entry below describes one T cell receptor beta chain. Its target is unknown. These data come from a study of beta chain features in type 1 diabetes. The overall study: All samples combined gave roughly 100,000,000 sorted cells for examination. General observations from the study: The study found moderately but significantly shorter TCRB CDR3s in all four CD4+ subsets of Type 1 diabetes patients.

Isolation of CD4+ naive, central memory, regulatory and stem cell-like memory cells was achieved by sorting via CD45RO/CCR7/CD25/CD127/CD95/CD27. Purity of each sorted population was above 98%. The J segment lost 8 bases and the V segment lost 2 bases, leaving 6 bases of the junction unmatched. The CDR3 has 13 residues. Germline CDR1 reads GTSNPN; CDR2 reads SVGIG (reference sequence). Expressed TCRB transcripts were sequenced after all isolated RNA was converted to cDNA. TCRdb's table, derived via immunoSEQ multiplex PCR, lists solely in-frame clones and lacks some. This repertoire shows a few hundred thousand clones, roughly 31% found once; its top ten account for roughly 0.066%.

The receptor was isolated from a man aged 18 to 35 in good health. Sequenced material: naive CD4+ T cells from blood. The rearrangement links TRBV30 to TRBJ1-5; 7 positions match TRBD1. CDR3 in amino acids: CAWSTGAGKPQHF. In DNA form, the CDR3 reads TGTGCCTGGAGTACAGGGGCAGGGAAGCCCCAGCATTTT.